The next 31 T cell receptor beta chains were all read from a single sample in a study of human T cells and chemical hapten exposure. Indicated time point: patch test 1, 2 weeks after DPC sensitization. Specified treatment: therapeutic diphenylcyclopropenone sensitization with weekly scalp DPC. MiXCR was run by TCRdb on the RACE reads, yielding one entry per CDR3 protein. The data show tens of thousands of distinct CDR3 sequences, about 10% seen once. The material sequenced was whole blood, taken in connection with sensitization to the hapten diphenylcyclopropenone (DPC). The receptors shown here come from a man aged 35-49 years with alopecia areata. Some clones in this sample may be carry-over from other donors' samples.

This clonotype has only a few counts. V gene TRBV5-1 combines with J gene TRBJ2-3, with 7 positions matching TRBD2. The V gene's germline CDR1 is SGHRS and CDR2 YFSETQ. This CDR3 has 15 amino acids. Losses at the gene ends were 4 bases for V and 2 bases for J; bases not matched to a gene: 7. The CDR3 DNA follows: TGCGCCAGCAGCGCCCCGGGACTACCCACAGATACGCAGTATTTT. Its protein is CASSAPGLPTDTQYF. Using reference TRBV5-1 and TRBJ2-3 for the parts outside the CDR3, the full variable domain is KAGVTQTPRYLIKTRGQQVTLSCSPISGHRSVSWYQQTPGQGLQFLFEYFSETQRNKGNFPGRFSGRQFSNSRSEMNVSTLELGDSALYLCASSAPGLPTDTQYFGPGTRLTVL.

This rearrangement joins TRBV5-4 to TRBJ2-3, with 7 bases that match TRBD1. The J segment lost 2 bases and the V segment lost 0 bases, leaving 6 bases of the junction unmatched. Germline CDR1 is SGHNT and CDR2 is YYREEE (reference sequence). This CDR3 is built from 16 residues. CDR3 in DNA: TGTGCCAGCAGCTTGGATCCGGACAGGCCCACAGATACGCAGTATTTT. The encoded protein is CASSLDPDRPTDTQYF.

This clonotype was seen many times. This chain uses TRBV20-1 with TRBJ2-3; D unclear. Trimming took 2 bases from V and 6 from J, leaving 15 bases between them. Germline CDR1 is DFQATT and CDR2 is SNEGSKA (reference sequence). This CDR3 comprises 14 residues. The CDR3 DNA follows: TGCAGTGCTAGAAGTCAGAGCTACAGTGATACGCAGTATTTT. Its protein is CSARSQSYSDTQYF.

The J gene is TRBJ2-3, the V gene TRBV11-2; no clear D gene. Per germline, CDR1 SGHAT and CDR2 FQNNGV. The CDR3 is made up of 13 amino acids. Trimming pared 5 bases from V and 2 bases from J, leaving 8 bases between. The CDR3: CASSPHNTDTQYF. CDR3 sequence (DNA): TGTGCCAGCAGCCCCCACAACACAGATACGCAGTATTTT.

This clonotype has only one observation. The chain links TRBV9 to TRBJ2-3, with TRBD2 as a possible D gene (6 bases). From germline, CDR1 is SGDLS and CDR2 YYNGEE. V was shortened by 0 bases and J by 4 bases, with 9 bases between the two germline ends. There are 14 residues in the CDR3. The CDR3: CASSVDGTADTQYF. Written as DNA, the CDR3 is TGTGCCAGCAGCGTAGACGGGACTGCAGATACGCAGTATTTT.

This rearrangement joins TRBV7-9 to TRBJ2-5; the D call may be TRBD1 or TRBD2 (6 bases each). CDR1 is SEHNR and CDR2 is FQNEAQ in the germline V gene (reference sequence). V lost 5 bases and J lost 3, with 13 bases in between. The CDR3 loop spans 14 amino acids. Written as DNA, the CDR3 is TGTGCCAGCAGCACGACAGGCGGGAAAGAGACCCAGTACTTC. It translates to CASSTTGGKETQYF.

The sample holds a few counts of this clonotype. The rearrangement links TRBV29-1 to TRBJ2-7, with D hard to call. V was shortened by 2 bases and J by 6 bases, with 11 bases between the two germline ends. CDR1 is SQVTM and CDR2 is ANQGSEA in the germline V gene. The CDR3 is 12 residues long. The CDR3 region has the DNA TGCAGCGTTGAATCGGCAGGCCCCGAGCAGTACTTC. Protein: CSVESAGPEQYF.

The CDR3 sequence is CASSGRDSGQETQYF. In nucleotides, the CDR3 is TGTGCCAGCAGCGGCCGGGACAGCGGACAAGAGACCCAGTACTTC. The V and J genes are TRBV28 and TRBJ2-5; 7 bases are shared with TRBD1. The CDR3 has 15 residues. The V and J ends lost 6 bases and 2 bases, in that order; junction bases with no gene match: 9. From germline, CDR1 is MDHEN and CDR2 SYDVKM.

Many counts were recorded for this clonotype. The chain recombines TRBV9 with TRBJ1-2; 9 bases fit TRBD1. With 0 bases clipped from V and 6 bases from J, the junction kept 6 bases outside the gene matches. Germline-derived CDR1 and CDR2 are SGDLS and YYNGEE. The CDR3 is made up of 15 amino acids. CDR3 coding DNA: TGTGCCAGCAGCGTAGGAGGGACAGGGAAGGATGGCTACACCTTC. This translates into CASSVGGTGKDGYTF.

V is TRBV30 and J is TRBJ2-1; D not certain. Germline V gene data show CDR1 as GTSNPN and CDR2 as SVGIG (reference sequence). This CDR3 has 14 residues. V lost 4 bases to trimming and J lost 0 bases, with 10 bases between them. CDR3 protein: CAWNSVSSYNEQFF. The CDR3 DNA is TGTGCCTGGAACTCAGTCAGCTCCTACAATGAGCAGTTCTTC.

In its sample, this clonotype was seen many times. The genes are TRBV6-2 or TRBV6-3 and TRBJ2-7; 7 positions match TRBD2. The CDR3 is made up of 17 amino acids. Germline trimming cut 2 bases from V and 0 bases from J; bases unmatched to any gene: 10. CDR1 is MNHEY, CDR2 SVGEGT, per germline. The CDR3 region has the DNA TGTGCCAGCAGTTACAGCGGGGCTCACGGGGTCTCCTACGAGCAGTACGTC. Translation gives CASSYSGAHGVSYEQYV.

This clonotype has a count of ten or more. The chain combines TRBV2 with TRBJ1-4; possible D gene TRBD1, 6 bases. Germline V gene lookup returns CDR1 SNHLY and CDR2 FYNNEI. CDR3 length equals 15 residues. Trimming left V 6 bases short and J 7 bases short, with 18 bases between. CDR3 nucleotide sequence: TGTGCCAGCAGACCAACGAAGGGGGGCGTTGAAAAACTGTTTTTT. Translated, it gives CASRPTKGGVEKLFF. Drawing the rest from reference TRBV2 and TRBJ1-4, the complete variable domain is EPEVTQTPSHQVTQMGQEVILRCVPISNHLYFYWYRQILGQKVEFLVSFYNNEISEKSEIFDDQFSVERPDGSNFTLKIRSTKLEDSAMYFCASRPTKGGVEKLFFGSGTQLSVL.

This clonotype was picked up many times. The rearrangement joins TRBV7-2 to TRBJ1-2, with a possible D match to TRBD1 (5 bases). V shed 2 bases and J shed 8 bases, with 9 bases lying between them. Germline V gene data show CDR1 as SGHTA and CDR2 as FQGNSA. CDR3 length: 12 residues. The CDR3 bases are TGTGCCAGCAGCTTAACAGGAGGGGGCTACACCTTC. As protein: CASSLTGGGYTF.

The J gene is TRBJ2-3, the V gene TRBV11-2; TRBD2 aligns across 7 bases. The trim removed 1 base at V and 5 bases at J, leaving 12 bases unmatched. The CDR3 contains 17 residues. Germline CDR1 and CDR2: SGHAT and FQNNGV. Here the CDR3 reads CASSLGVTRREGDTQYF. The CDR3 DNA is TGTGCCAGCAGCTTAGGTGTAACGCGCAGGGAGGGAGATACGCAGTATTTT.

The rearrangement joins TRBV12-3 or TRBV12-4 to TRBJ2-7; TRBD1 is a possible D gene (7 bases). V dropped 11 bases and J dropped 2 bases, with 16 bases sitting between them. This CDR3 is 13 amino acids long. CDR3 sequence (DNA): TGTGCCTGGTACAGGGGACTTCCCTACGAGCAGTACGTC. This gives the protein CAWYRGLPYEQYV.

Ten or more counts support this clonotype. The chain couples TRBV5-1 to TRBJ2-2, with D perhaps TRBD1 or TRBD2 (5 bases each). V lost 0 bases and J 6 bases, leaving 9 bases between the germline ends. This CDR3 region has 14 residues. The V gene's germline CDR1 is SGHRS and CDR2 YFSETQ. CDR3 DNA sequence: TGCGCCAGCAGCTTGGTTGGGGACCCCGGGGAGCTGTTTTTT. It translates to CASSLVGDPGELFF.

This clonotype has just a few counts. The rearrangement links TRBV28 to TRBJ2-1; TRBD2 agrees at 11 bases. Germline V gene lookup returns CDR1 MDHEN and CDR2 SYDVKM. The CDR3 sequence is 16 residues long. Trimming took 4 bases from V and 2 from J; bases not matched to a gene: 4. In DNA form, the CDR3 reads TGTGCCAGCAGTTCGCGACTAGCGGGACCCTACAATGAGCAGTTCTTC. Its translation is CASSSRLAGPYNEQFF.

This clonotype was picked up a small number of times. The rearrangement uses TRBV24-1 and TRBJ2-7; 9 bases align to TRBD1. CDR1 is KGHDR, CDR2 SFDVKD, per germline. J was trimmed by 4 bases and V by 4 bases; bases with no gene match: 4. The CDR3 loop spans 14 amino acids. The CDR3 DNA follows: TGTGCCACCAGTGACTCCGGGACAGGGTACGAGCAGTACGTC. Translating it yields CATSDSGTGYEQYV.

This clonotype was recorded at least ten times. The J gene is TRBJ2-1, the V gene TRBV7-9; 14 nucleotides match TRBD2. J gave up 10 bases and V 4 bases, and 6 bases lay outside the gene matches. The germline V gene has CDR1 SEHNR and CDR2 FQNEAQ (reference sequence). The length of the CDR3 is 15 residues. CDR3: CASSSPGLAGVEQFF. CDR3 DNA: TGTGCCAGCAGCTCTCCGGGACTAGCGGGAGTCGAGCAGTTCTTC.

This clonotype was counted between two and nine times. CDR3 residues: CASSLSNSPLHF. In nucleotides, the CDR3 is TGTGCCAGCAGCTTAAGTAATTCACCCCTCCACTTT. The J gene is TRBJ1-6, the V gene TRBV7-9; D is uncertain. This CDR3 region has 12 residues. Trimming took 2 bases from V and 6 from J, leaving 2 bases between them. Germline-derived CDR1 and CDR2 are SEHNR and FQNEAQ (reference sequence).

J is TRBJ2-7 and V is TRBV9; 8 bases line up with TRBD1. The length of the CDR3 is 13 residues. Losses at the gene ends were 2 bases for V and 6 bases for J; bases not matched to a gene: 4. Germline V gene data show CDR1 as SGDLS and CDR2 as YYNGEE. DNA of the CDR3: TGTGCCAGCAGCGTGACAGGGGAAAGCGAGCAGTACTTC. Protein: CASSVTGESEQYF.

This clonotype was seen only a few times. The CDR3 sequence is CASSPGPPGTGNQETQYF. The CDR3 coding sequence is TGCGCCAGCAGCCCGGGTCCCCCCGGGACAGGGAACCAAGAGACCCAGTACTTC. The chain links TRBV5-1 to TRBJ2-5; 9 bases are a match to TRBD1. The CDR3 is made up of 18 amino acids. Looked up from germline, CDR1 is SGHRS and CDR2 is YFSETQ. J gave up 0 bases and V 4 bases, and 13 bases lay outside the gene matches.

The chain has TRBV10-3 and TRBJ2-3; TRBD2 might be the D (5 bases). Trimming removed 10 bases at V and 0 bases at J, with 20 bases between. CDR3 length: 16 residues. Per the germline V gene, CDR1 is ENHRY and CDR2 is SYGVKD. The DNA for the CDR3 is TGTGCCACCCGGTTGGGCGGGCTACCTAGCACAGATACGCAGTATTTT. This encodes CATRLGGLPSTDTQYF.

V gene TRBV6-5 combines with J gene TRBJ2-3, with D perhaps TRBD2 (6 bases). V gave up 2 bases and J gave up 0 bases, with 9 bases separating them. Germline V gene sequence: CDR1 MNHEY, CDR2 SVGAGI. There are 15 residues in the CDR3. CDR3 DNA sequence: TGTGCCAGCAGTTACCGGGGGAAAAGCACAGATACGCAGTATTTT. This gives the protein CASSYRGKSTDTQYF.

The rearrangement links TRBV12-3 or TRBV12-4 to TRBJ2-7; D might be TRBD2 (5 bases). This CDR3 contains 13 residues. The V end was cut by 3 bases, the J end by 3 bases, with 9 bases between. Here the CDR3 DNA reads TGTGCCAGCAGTTTTGGTGAGGGCTACGAGCAGTACTTC. Residues: CASSFGEGYEQYF.

V usage is TRBV28 and J usage is TRBJ2-7, with TRBD2 identical over 13 bases. Per the germline V gene, CDR1 is MDHEN and CDR2 is SYDVKM. V gave up 5 bases and J gave up 6 bases; unmatched junction bases: 7. The CDR3 totals 15 residues. For the CDR3, the DNA is TGTGCCAGCAGTGTACTAGCGGGAGGGACCCTCGAGCAGTACGTC. It is translated as CASSVLAGGTLEQYV.

This clonotype showed up many times. This chain joins TRBV14 and TRBJ2-2, with D unclear. V was shortened by 0 bases and J by 5 bases, with 1 base between the two germline ends. Germline CDR1 SGHDN, CDR2 FVKESK. The CDR3 runs 12 residues. This chain's CDR3 is CASSQETGELFF. CDR3 coding DNA: TGTGCCAGCAGCCAAGAAACCGGGGAGCTGTTTTTT.

This clonotype was recorded many times. The chain carries TRBV6-2 or TRBV6-3 and TRBJ2-6; D not resolved. Trimming removed 4 bases from V and 2 bases from J, with 0 bases in between. Germline V lookup: CDR1 MNHEY, CDR2 SVGEGT. There are 12 residues in the CDR3. In DNA form, the CDR3 reads TGTGCCAGCAGTTCTGGGGCCAACGTCCTGACTTTC. It specifies CASSSGANVLTF.

This clonotype was detected a few times. V usage is TRBV4-1 and J usage is TRBJ1-6; D gene unclear. This CDR3 spans 15 amino acids. The V gene's germline CDR1 is MGHRA and CDR2 YSYEKL. V was trimmed by 4 bases and J by 3 bases, leaving 10 bases between them. CDR3 sequence reads: CASSPGIGYNSPLHF. The CDR3 bases are TGCGCCAGCAGCCCAGGCATAGGCTATAATTCACCCCTCCACTTT.

This sequence joins TRBV29-1 and TRBJ2-1; the D gene is possibly TRBD2 (6 bases). Trimming shortened V by 3 bases and J by 4 bases, and 13 bases separated the two germline ends. The CDR3 consists of 14 residues. Germline CDR1 and CDR2: SQVTM and ANQGSEA. Written as DNA, the CDR3 is TGCAGCGTTGAGACGGGACTCATATACAATGAGCAGTTCTTC. Its translation: CSVETGLIYNEQFF.

The V gene is TRBV5-1, the J gene TRBJ2-1; D ambiguous. V lost 0 bases, J lost 8 bases, and 6 bases lay in between. The germline CDR1 and CDR2 sequences are SGHRS and YFSETQ. The CDR3 loop spans 12 amino acids. CDR3 amino acids: CASSLDGYEQFF. DNA of the CDR3: TGCGCCAGCAGCTTGGATGGGTATGAGCAGTTCTTC.